The 26 T cell receptor beta chains listed next were all sequenced from one sample in a study of blood T cell repertoires in COVID-19. Generated by immunoSEQ multiplex PCR, the TCRdb table keeps only in-frame clones and is missing some. Of 100,000 or so clones in the sample, almost 80% were seen once. The sequenced sample consisted of peripheral blood. These receptors all stem from a man between 70 and 80 years old with active or convalescent COVID-19.

This chain connects TRBV29-1 to TRBJ1-2; no clear D. The CDR3 spans 12 residues. V lost 4 bases and J 4 bases, leaving 10 bases between the germline ends. Germline CDR1 SQVTM, CDR2 ANQGSEA. CDR3 loop: CSVVPPGYGYTF. The CDR3 coding sequence is TGCAGCGTTGTCCCCCCGGGCTATGGCTACACCTTC.

V usage is TRBV5-4 and J usage is TRBJ2-7, with 11 bases lining up with TRBD2. Germline values: CDR1 SGHNT, CDR2 YYREEE (reference sequence). V was pared by 4 bases and J by 3 bases, with 9 bases of the junction left unmatched. This CDR3 is 16 amino acids long. For the CDR3, the DNA is TGTGCCAGCAGCCCTAGTAGCGGGAGGGCTATCTACGAGCAGTACTTC. Its translation is CASSPSSGRAIYEQYF.

The J gene is TRBJ2-1, the V gene TRBV4-3; D remains ambiguous. Trimming took off 0 bases at V and 2 bases at J, with 5 bases between the two ends. The CDR3 spans 14 residues. Germline V gives CDR1 LGHNA, CDR2 YSLEER. CDR3 sequence (DNA): TGCGCCAGCAGCCAAGATCTAGCCTACAATGAGCAGTTCTTC. It specifies CASSQDLAYNEQFF.

The V gene is TRBV6-5, the J gene TRBJ2-1; 8 bases fit TRBD2. Germline V lookup: CDR1 MNHEY, CDR2 SVGAGI. With 0 bases clipped from V and 8 bases from J, the junction kept 9 bases outside the gene matches. This CDR3 is built from 16 residues. CDR3 in amino acids: CASSYSTSGSYHEQFF. In DNA, the CDR3 is TGTGCCAGCAGTTACTCGACCAGCGGGAGTTACCATGAGCAGTTCTTC.

This clone was recorded many times. The rearrangement links TRBV6-5 to TRBJ1-4; D gene uncertain. There are 15 residues in the CDR3. V was clipped by 6 bases and J by 8 bases, with 19 bases between them. CDR1 is MNHEY and CDR2 is SVGAGI in the germline V gene. In DNA form, the CDR3 reads TGTGCCAGCAGACCCGGACTCTCGGTGATCGAAAAACTGTTTTTT. This gives the protein CASRPGLSVIEKLFF.

The J gene is TRBJ2-2, the V gene TRBV7-3; 8 bases align to TRBD2. This CDR3 has 16 amino acids. The germline gives CDR1 SGHTA, CDR2 FQGTGA. The V and J ends lost 6 bases and 4 bases, in that order; junction bases with no gene match: 10. CDR3 nucleotide sequence: TGTGCCAGCAGTGCACTCGGGACTAGTTCCACCGGGGAGCTGTTTTTT. Translating gives CASSALGTSSTGELFF.

This clone came up a few times. The rearrangement links TRBV30 to TRBJ2-3, with 9 bases identical to TRBD2. V lost 1 base, J lost 6 bases, and 8 bases stayed unmatched. This CDR3 region has 15 residues. Per the germline V gene, CDR1 is GTSNPN and CDR2 is SVGIG (reference sequence). CDR3 coding DNA: TGTGCCTGGAGTGCCCCGGGACTAGCCTCCGATACGCAGTATTTT. Protein sequence: CAWSAPGLASDTQYF.

The V gene is TRBV5-1, the J gene TRBJ2-2; TRBD2 agrees at 13 bases. The ends lost 4 bases at V and 4 bases at J; junction bases unmatched: 7. This CDR3 region has 17 residues. Germline V gene lookup returns CDR1 SGHRS and CDR2 YFSETQ. This chain's CDR3 is CASSGSLAGGFTGELFF. Written as DNA, the CDR3 is TGCGCCAGCAGCGGATCACTAGCGGGGGGGTTCACCGGGGAGCTGTTTTTT.

This clone appeared a few times. The CDR3 DNA reads as TGCGCCAGCAGCCAGACGGGCTCCGGGAGGCCCCAGCATTTT. As protein: CASSQTGSGRPQHF. The chain couples TRBV4-3 to TRBJ1-5; D is ambiguous. The CDR3 is made up of 14 amino acids. Germline loops: CDR1 LGHNA, CDR2 YSLEER. The ends were cut back, 3 bases at V and 9 bases at J, with 15 bases in the middle.

The chain recombines TRBV2 with TRBJ2-3, with D unclear. Trimming removed 5 bases at V and 2 bases at J, with 11 bases between. Germline V CDR1 and CDR2: SNHLY, FYNNEI. The CDR3 length is 14 residues. The CDR3: CASSQPSYTDTQYF. CDR3 coding DNA: TGTGCCAGCAGTCAACCCTCCTACACAGATACGCAGTATTTT.

The chain joins TRBV7-9 to TRBJ1-5; D is undetermined. CDR3 length equals 12 residues. The germline V gene encodes CDR1 SEHNR and CDR2 FQNEAQ (reference sequence). V lost 5 bases and J lost 7, with 9 bases in between. CDR3 in amino acids: CASSGLGQPQHF. CDR3 nucleotides: TGTGCCAGCAGCGGCCTCGGGCAGCCCCAGCATTTT.

The rearrangement links TRBV5-1 to TRBJ1-5, with D possibly being TRBD1 (5 bases). The V end lost 3 bases, the J end lost 1 base, and 14 bases lay between the germline ends. CDR1 SGHRS and CDR2 YFSETQ come from the germline V gene. The CDR3 is made up of 16 amino acids. The CDR3 DNA follows: TGCGCCAGCAGCTCCGCGGGGGGGAGGAGCAATCAGCCCCAGCATTTT. Its protein product is CASSSAGGRSNQPQHF.

V usage is TRBV6-5 and J usage is TRBJ2-7; D possibly corresponds to TRBD1 (6 bases). Germline V gene data show CDR1 as MNHEY and CDR2 as SVGAGI. Trimming removed 2 bases from V and 3 bases from J, with 11 bases in between. The CDR3 is 14 residues long. This CDR3 is CASSYGTSDYEQYF. The CDR3 bases are TGTGCCAGCAGTTACGGGACATCCGACTACGAGCAGTACTTC.

The rearrangement joins TRBV28 to TRBJ2-3; D may be TRBD1 (6 bases). Between the trimmed V and J ends, which lost 7 bases and 5 bases, there was a span of 19 bases. Germline loops: CDR1 MDHEN, CDR2 SYDVKM. This CDR3 region has 15 residues. The CDR3 region has the DNA TGTGCCAGCACCCTCCGGACAGATAGAGGAGATACGCAGTATTTT. Translating it yields CASTLRTDRGDTQYF.

The chain is built from TRBV24-1 and TRBJ2-5; TRBD2 matches at 7 bases. Germline CDR1 is KGHDR and CDR2 is SFDVKD. The CDR3 runs to 13 residues. Trimming took 9 bases from V and 3 from J; bases not matched to a gene: 6. CDR3 in DNA: TGTGCCACCGGGGAGGGTTTTGAAGAGACCCAGTACTTC. Residues: CATGEGFEETQYF.

The V and J genes are TRBV6-5 and TRBJ1-5, with D uncertain. V was cut by 8 bases and J by 1 base, with 9 bases left in between. Germline V gene lookup returns CDR1 MNHEY and CDR2 SVGAGI. CDR3 length: 13 amino acids. The CDR3 DNA is TGTGCCAGCGGCAGGAACAGCAATCAGCCCCAGCATTTT. As protein: CASGRNSNQPQHF.

The chain recombines TRBV19 with TRBJ2-2; D is undetermined. The V end was cut by 3 bases, the J end by 1 base, with 9 bases between. There are 15 residues in the CDR3. Per germline, CDR1 LNHDA and CDR2 SQIVND (reference sequence). The CDR3 sequence is CASSMFVRNTGELFF. The CDR3 DNA reads TGTGCCAGTAGTATGTTTGTTAGGAACACCGGGGAGCTGTTTTTT.

The chain is built from TRBV19 and TRBJ2-1; tentatively, D is TRBD1 (6 bases). The CDR3 runs 14 residues. V was shortened by 8 bases and J by 15 bases, with 26 bases between the two germline ends. CDR1 and CDR2 from the germline V gene are LNHDA and SQIVND (reference sequence). The CDR3 protein is CASSNVYLGAASFF. In DNA form, the CDR3 reads TGTGCCAGTTCGAATGTGTATTTGGGGGCGGCTTCGTTCTTC.

V gene TRBV4-3 combines with J gene TRBJ2-3, with 8 nucleotides matching TRBD2. The V segment lost 0 bases and the J segment 5 bases; nucleotides outside the gene matches: 4. Per germline, CDR1 LGHNA and CDR2 YSLEER. The CDR3 has 15 residues. The CDR3 is CASSQDAGGVDTQYF. The CDR3 DNA is TGCGCCAGCAGCCAAGACGCGGGGGGTGTAGATACGCAGTATTTT.

This chain uses TRBV10-3 with TRBJ1-1, with TRBD1 matching 7 bases. The CDR3 totals 15 residues. The J segment lost 0 bases and the V segment lost 4 bases, leaving 5 bases of the junction unmatched. The germline V gene encodes CDR1 ENHRY and CDR2 SYGVKD. CDR3 protein: CAISGSGGMNTEAFF. In nucleotides, the CDR3 is TGTGCCATCAGTGGGTCAGGGGGAATGAACACTGAAGCTTTCTTT.

The chain has TRBV18 and TRBJ2-2; 12 bases are a match to TRBD1. The CDR3 runs to 16 residues. With 6 bases clipped from V and 4 bases from J, the junction kept 6 bases outside the gene matches. CDR1 is KGHSH, CDR2 LQKENI, per germline. CDR3 bases: TGTGCCAGCTCGTTCGGGACAGGGGGCTTCACCGGGGAGCTGTTTTTT. Encoded protein: CASSFGTGGFTGELFF.

V is TRBV15 and J is TRBJ2-7, with D perhaps matching TRBD2 (6 bases). Germline values: CDR1 LNHNV, CDR2 YYDKDF (reference sequence). Trimming shortened V by 0 bases and J by 4 bases, and 13 bases separated the two germline ends. The length of the CDR3 is 15 residues. The CDR3 loop reads CATSRDHLAQYEQYF. The CDR3 coding sequence is TGTGCCACCAGCAGAGATCACCTAGCGCAGTACGAGCAGTACTTC.

In its sample, this clone was seen once. The rearrangement joins TRBV5-6 to TRBJ2-7; 11 bases line up with TRBD2. Germline CDR1 is SGHDT and CDR2 is YYEEEE. V lost 0 bases and J lost 6; bases outside the gene matches: 8. The CDR3 runs 16 residues. The CDR3 DNA sequence: TGTGCCAGCAGCTTGGCAGGAGCTAGCGGGGGGACCGAGCAGTACTTC. Protein sequence: CASSLAGASGGTEQYF.

The chain has TRBV7-9 and TRBJ2-2; maybe TRBD2 (5 bases). Germline V lookup: CDR1 SEHNR, CDR2 FQNEAQ (reference sequence). V was shortened by 3 bases and J by 8 bases, with 10 bases between the two germline ends. The CDR3 sequence is 13 residues long. CDR3 protein: CASSFAGVGELFF. The CDR3 nucleotides read TGTGCCAGCAGCTTCGCCGGGGTAGGGGAGCTGTTTTTT.

The chain joins TRBV19 to TRBJ1-4, with 9 bases lining up with TRBD1. Germline V lookup: CDR1 LNHDA, CDR2 SQIVND (reference sequence). J lost 5 bases, V lost 5 bases, and 6 bases had no gene match. The CDR3 is 15 amino acids. CDR3 residues: CASSPQTGGNEKLFF. In nucleotides, the CDR3 is TGTGCCAGTAGTCCCCAGACAGGGGGAAATGAAAAACTGTTTTTT. Variable domain in full (rest from reference TRBV19 and TRBJ1-4): DGGITQSPKYLFRKEGQNVTLSCEQNLNHDAMYWYRQDPGQGLRLIYYSQIVNDFQKGDIAEGYSVSREKKESFPLTVTSAQKNPTAFYLCASSPQTGGNEKLFFGSGTQLSVL.

The rearrangement links TRBV30 to TRBJ2-7; possible D gene TRBD1, 5 bases. CDR1 is GTSNPN and CDR2 is SVGIG in the germline V gene (reference sequence). Deletions cut 0 bases from V and 10 bases from J, with 13 bases between. This CDR3 contains 12 residues. The CDR3 DNA sequence: TGTGCCTGGAGTGTAGGGGCCGCAGGCCAGTACTTC. Translation: CAWSVGAAGQYF.